Included here is one TCR beta chain sequence, with context. Sequence at one end of the junction differs from germline and may be a read error. The CDR3 consists of 15 residues. Germline V gives CDR1 KGHSH, CDR2 LQKENI. The entry originates in a study of T cell clones after liver transplantation. Looking at the study overall: Without induction therapy, subjects received standard immunosuppression until 12-24 months post-transplant.

Clones were read by immunoSEQ multiplex PCR, and TCRdb kept only the in-frame ones, dropping some. This table holds about 100,000 clones, around 83% found once. The sequence derives from a human donor who received a liver transplant. The source material was CD4+ T cells from blood, sampled before liver transplant. The chain links TRBV18 to TRBJ2-7; tentatively, D is TRBD2 (5 bases). CDR3 region: CASSATREGSHEQYF. For the CDR3, the DNA is TGTGCCAGCTCAGCCACCCGAGAGGGCTCCCACGAGCAGTACTTC. The full variable domain, with the rest looked up from reference TRBV18 and TRBJ2-7, is NAGVMQNPRHLVRRRGQEARLRCSPMKGHSHVYWYRQLPEEGLKFMVYLQKENIIDESGMPKERFSAEFPKEGPSILRIQQVVRGDSAAYFCASSATREGSHEQYFGPGTRLTVT.